This T cell receptor beta chain originates from a study of cytomegalovirus exposure and HLA in healthy donors. Study results and limitations: Several of the most significant clusters appeared, in a later analysis, to be linked to common viral pathogens. Versus the roughly 670-donor mean, an Asian-associated ancestry cluster reportedly showed fewer N-insertions in a later analysis.

This clone was detected a few times. Its antigen is undetermined. Primers included in the PCR were 60 Vbeta and 13 Jbeta primers. Clones were sequenced by immunoSEQ multiplex PCR, and TCRdb holds only the in-frame ones, with some missing. The sample contains about 170,000 clones, under 80% of which appear only once. The receptor comes from a man between 40 and 49 years old in good health and CMV-seronegative. Sequencing used PBMCs.

Here the CDR3 reads CASSQDAAGGFGEQYF. The CDR3 coding sequence is TGCGCCAGCAGCCAAGATGCAGCGGGAGGCTTTGGAGAGCAGTACTTC. The chain joins TRBV4-3 to TRBJ2-7; TRBD2 matches 9 bases. Trimming cost V 0 bases and J 7 bases; bases outside gene matches: 10. The CDR3 extends over 16 amino acids. The germline CDR1 and CDR2 sequences are LGHNA and YSLEER.